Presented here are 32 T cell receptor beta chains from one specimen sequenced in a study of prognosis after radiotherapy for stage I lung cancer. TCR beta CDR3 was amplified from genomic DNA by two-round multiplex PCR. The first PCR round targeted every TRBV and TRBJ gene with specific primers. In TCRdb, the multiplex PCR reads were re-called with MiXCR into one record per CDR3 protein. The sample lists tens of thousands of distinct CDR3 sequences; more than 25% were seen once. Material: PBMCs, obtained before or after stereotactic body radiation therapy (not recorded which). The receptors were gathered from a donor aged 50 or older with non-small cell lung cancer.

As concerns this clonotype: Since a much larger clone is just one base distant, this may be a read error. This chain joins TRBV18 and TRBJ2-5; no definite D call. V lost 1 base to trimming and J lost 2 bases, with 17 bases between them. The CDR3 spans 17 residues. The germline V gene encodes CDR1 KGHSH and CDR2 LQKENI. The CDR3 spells CASSPRCSLVMQETQYF. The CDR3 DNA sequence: TGTGCCAGCTCACCACGATGTAGCCTGGTGATGCAAGAGACCCAGTACTTC.

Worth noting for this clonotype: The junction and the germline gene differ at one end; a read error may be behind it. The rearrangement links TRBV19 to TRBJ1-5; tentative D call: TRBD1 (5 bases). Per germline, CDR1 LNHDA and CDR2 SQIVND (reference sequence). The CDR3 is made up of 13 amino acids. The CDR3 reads CASNDWGNQPQNF. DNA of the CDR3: TGTGCCAGTAATGACTGGGGCAATCAGCCCCAAAATTTT.

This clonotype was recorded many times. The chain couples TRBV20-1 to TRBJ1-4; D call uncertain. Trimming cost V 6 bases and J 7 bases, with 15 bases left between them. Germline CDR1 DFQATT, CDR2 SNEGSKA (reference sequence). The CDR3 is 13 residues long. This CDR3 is CSAAGSSGEKLFF. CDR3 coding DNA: TGCAGTGCCGCCGGGAGTTCGGGTGAAAAACTGTTTTTT.

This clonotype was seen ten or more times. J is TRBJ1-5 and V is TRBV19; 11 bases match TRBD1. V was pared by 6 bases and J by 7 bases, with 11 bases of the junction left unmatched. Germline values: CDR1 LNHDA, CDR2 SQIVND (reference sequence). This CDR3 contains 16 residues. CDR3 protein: CASSTVFGTGGQPQHF. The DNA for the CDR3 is TGTGCCAGTAGCACCGTATTCGGGACAGGGGGACAGCCCCAGCATTTT.

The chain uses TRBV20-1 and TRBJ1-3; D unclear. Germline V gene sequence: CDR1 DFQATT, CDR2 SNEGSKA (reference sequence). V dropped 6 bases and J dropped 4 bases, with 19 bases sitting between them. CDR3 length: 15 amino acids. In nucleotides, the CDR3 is TGCAGTGCAACGGAGAAAGGTGACGGGGGAAACACCATATATTTT. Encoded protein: CSATEKGDGGNTIYF.

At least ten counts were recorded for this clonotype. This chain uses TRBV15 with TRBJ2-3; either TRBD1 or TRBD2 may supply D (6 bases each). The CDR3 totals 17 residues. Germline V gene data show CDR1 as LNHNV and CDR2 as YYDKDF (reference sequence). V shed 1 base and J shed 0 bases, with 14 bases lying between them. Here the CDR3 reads CATSRGTGATSTDTQYF. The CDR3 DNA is TGTGCCACCAGCAGAGGGACGGGGGCCACCAGCACAGATACGCAGTATTTT.

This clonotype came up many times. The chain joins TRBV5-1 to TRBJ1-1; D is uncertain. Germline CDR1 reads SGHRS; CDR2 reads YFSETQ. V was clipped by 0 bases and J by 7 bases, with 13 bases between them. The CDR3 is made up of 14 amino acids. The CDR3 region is CASSLEQIGSEAFF. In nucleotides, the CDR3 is TGCGCCAGCAGCTTGGAACAGATTGGAAGTGAAGCTTTCTTT.

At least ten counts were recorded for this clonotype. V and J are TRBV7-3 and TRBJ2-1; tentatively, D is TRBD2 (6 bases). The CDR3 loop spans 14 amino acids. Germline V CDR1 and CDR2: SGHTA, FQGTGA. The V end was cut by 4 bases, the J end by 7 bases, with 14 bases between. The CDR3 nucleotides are TGTGCCAGCAGCTACGGGACTTCGGGAAATGAGCAGTTCTTC. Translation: CASSYGTSGNEQFF.

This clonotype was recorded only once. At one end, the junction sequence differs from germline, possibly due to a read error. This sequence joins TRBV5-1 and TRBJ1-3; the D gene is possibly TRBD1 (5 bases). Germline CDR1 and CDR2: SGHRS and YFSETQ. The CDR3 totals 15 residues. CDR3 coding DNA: TGTGCCAGCAGCTGGGGGTCGGTGACTGGAAACAACATATATTTT. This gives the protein CASSWGSVTGNNIYF. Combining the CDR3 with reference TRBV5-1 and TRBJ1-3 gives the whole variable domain KAGVTQTPRYLIKTRGQQVTLSCSPISGHRSVSWYQQTPGQGLQFLFEYFSETQRNKGNFPGRFSGRQFSNSRSEMNVSTLELGDSALYLCASSWGSVTGNNIYFGEGSWLTVV.

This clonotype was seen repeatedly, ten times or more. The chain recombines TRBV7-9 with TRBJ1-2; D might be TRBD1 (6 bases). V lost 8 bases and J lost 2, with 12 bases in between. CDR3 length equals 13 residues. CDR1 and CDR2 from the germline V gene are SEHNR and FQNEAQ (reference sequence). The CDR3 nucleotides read TGTGCCAGCGGGGGCCAGGGGAACTATGGCTACACCTTC. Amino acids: CASGGQGNYGYTF.

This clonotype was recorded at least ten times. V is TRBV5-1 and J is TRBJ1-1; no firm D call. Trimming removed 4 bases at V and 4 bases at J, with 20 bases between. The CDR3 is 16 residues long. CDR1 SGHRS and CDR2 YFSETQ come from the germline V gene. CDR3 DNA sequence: TGCGCCAGCAGCCTGGTCGGGCCAGCAGCGGGCACTGAAGCTTTCTTT. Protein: CASSLVGPAAGTEAFF.

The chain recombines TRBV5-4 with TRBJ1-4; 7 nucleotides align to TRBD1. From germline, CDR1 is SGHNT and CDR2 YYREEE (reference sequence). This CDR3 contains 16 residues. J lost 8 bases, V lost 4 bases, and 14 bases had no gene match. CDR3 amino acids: CASSTGSRGGSEKLFF. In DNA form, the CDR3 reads TGTGCCAGCAGCACAGGATCCAGGGGGGGCAGCGAAAAACTGTTTTTT.

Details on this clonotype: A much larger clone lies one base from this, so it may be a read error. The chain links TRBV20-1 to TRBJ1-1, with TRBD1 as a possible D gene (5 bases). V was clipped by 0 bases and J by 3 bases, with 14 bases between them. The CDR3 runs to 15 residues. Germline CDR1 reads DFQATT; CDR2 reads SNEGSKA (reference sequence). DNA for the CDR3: TGCAGTGCTAGAGAGGGGGGACGACTGGACACTGAAGCTTTCTTT. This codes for CSAREGGRLDTEAFF.

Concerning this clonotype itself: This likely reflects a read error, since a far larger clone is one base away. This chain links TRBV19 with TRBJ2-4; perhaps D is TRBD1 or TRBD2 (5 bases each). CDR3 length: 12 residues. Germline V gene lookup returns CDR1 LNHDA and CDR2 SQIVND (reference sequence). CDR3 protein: CASSLLGVEKFF. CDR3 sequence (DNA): TGTGCCAGTAGTCTTCTGGGGGTTGAGAAGTTCTTC.

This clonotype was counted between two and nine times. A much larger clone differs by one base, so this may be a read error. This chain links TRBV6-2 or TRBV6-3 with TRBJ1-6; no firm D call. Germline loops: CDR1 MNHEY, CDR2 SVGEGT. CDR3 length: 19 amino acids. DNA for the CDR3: TGTGCCAGCAGTTACTCGCCTGGAGGGAGCGCCTCCTATAATTCACCCCTCAACTTT. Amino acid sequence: CASSYSPGGSASYNSPLNF.

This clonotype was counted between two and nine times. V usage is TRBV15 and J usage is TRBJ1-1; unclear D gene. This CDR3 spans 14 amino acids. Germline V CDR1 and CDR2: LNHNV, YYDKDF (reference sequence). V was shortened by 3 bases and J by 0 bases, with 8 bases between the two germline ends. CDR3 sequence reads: CATSSDNMNTEAFF. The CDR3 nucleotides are TGTGCCACCAGCAGCGACAATATGAACACTGAAGCTTTCTTT.

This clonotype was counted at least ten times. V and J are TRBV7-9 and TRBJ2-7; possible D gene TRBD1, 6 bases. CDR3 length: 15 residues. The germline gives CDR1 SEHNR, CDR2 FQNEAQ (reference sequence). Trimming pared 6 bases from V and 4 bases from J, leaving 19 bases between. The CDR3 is CASSSTTGFMYEQYF. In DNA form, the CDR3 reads TGTGCCAGCAGTTCTACAACAGGGTTTATGTACGAGCAGTACTTC.

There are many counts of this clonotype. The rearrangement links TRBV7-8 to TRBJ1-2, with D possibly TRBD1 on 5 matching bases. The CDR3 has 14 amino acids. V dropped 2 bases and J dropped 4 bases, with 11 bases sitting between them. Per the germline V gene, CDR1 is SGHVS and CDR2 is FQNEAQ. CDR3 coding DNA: TGTGCCAGCAGCTTATTCGGGGGAAGCTATGGCTACACCTTC. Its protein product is CASSLFGGSYGYTF.

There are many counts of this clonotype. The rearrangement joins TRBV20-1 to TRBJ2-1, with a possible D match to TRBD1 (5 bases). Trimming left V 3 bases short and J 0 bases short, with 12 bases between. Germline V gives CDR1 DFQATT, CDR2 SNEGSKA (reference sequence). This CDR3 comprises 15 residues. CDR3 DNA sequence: TGCAGTGCTAGGGGGCAGGTCGTCTCCTACAATGAGCAGTTCTTC. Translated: CSARGQVVSYNEQFF.

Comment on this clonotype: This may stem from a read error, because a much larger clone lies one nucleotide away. The DNA of the CDR3 is TGTGTCAGCTCACCAAGGCAAGTAGCTAACTATGGCTACACCTTC. Its translation: CVSSPRQVANYGYTF. The V call is TRBV18, the J call TRBJ1-2, with D unclear. This CDR3 comprises 15 residues. Germline V gene lookup returns CDR1 KGHSH and CDR2 LQKENI.

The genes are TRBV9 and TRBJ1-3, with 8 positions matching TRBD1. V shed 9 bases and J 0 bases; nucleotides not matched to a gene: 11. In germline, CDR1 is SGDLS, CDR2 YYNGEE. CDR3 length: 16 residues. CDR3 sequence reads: CAIIRRQGSSGNTIYF. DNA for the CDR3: TGTGCCATTATCCGAAGACAGGGGAGCTCTGGAAACACCATATATTTT. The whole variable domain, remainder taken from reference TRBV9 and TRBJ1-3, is DSGVTQTPKHLITATGQRVTLRCSPRSGDLSVYWYQQSLDQGLQFLIQYYNGEERAKGNILERFSAQQFPDLHSELNLSSLELGDSALYFCAIIRRQGSSGNTIYFGEGSWLTVV.

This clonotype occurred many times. As DNA, the CDR3 is TGTGCCAGCAGGTTCCAGGAGGCTAATGAAAAACTGTTTTTT. This sequence encodes CASRFQEANEKLFF. This rearrangement joins TRBV7-3 to TRBJ1-4; D is undetermined. The V and J ends lost 6 bases and 3 bases respectively, with 11 bases between them. The germline V gene encodes CDR1 SGHTA and CDR2 FQGTGA. This CDR3 has 14 amino acids.

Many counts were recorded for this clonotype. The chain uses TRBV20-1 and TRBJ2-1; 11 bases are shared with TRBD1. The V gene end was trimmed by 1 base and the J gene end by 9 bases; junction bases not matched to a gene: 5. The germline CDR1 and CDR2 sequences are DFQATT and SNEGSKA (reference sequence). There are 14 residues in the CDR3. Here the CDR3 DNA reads TGCAGTGCTAGAGCCCGGACAGGGGGCCCTGAGCAGTTCTTC. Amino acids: CSARARTGGPEQFF.

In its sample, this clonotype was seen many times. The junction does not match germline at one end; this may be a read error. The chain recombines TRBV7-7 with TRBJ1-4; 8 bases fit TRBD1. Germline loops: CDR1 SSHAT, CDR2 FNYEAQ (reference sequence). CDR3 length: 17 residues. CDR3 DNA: TGTGCTAGCATCATACAGGGGGACGGGGCAACTAATGAAAAACTGTTTTTT. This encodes CASIIQGDGATNEKLFF.

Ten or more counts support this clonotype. CDR3 DNA: TGTGCCTGGAGTGTAACAGGGGCTGGGGCCAACGTCCTGACTTTC. This sequence encodes CAWSVTGAGANVLTF. The V gene is TRBV30, the J gene TRBJ2-6; 7 nucleotides agree with TRBD1. Germline loops: CDR1 GTSNPN, CDR2 SVGIG (reference sequence). The CDR3 extends over 15 amino acids. The J segment lost 2 bases and the V segment lost 0 bases, leaving 1 base of the junction unmatched. The entire variable domain, with the rest obtained from reference TRBV30 and TRBJ2-6, is as follows: SQTIHQWPATLVQPVGSPLSLECTVEGTSNPNLYWYRQAAGRGLQLLFYSVGIGQISSEVPQNLSASRPQDRQFILSSKKLLLSDSGFYLCAWSVTGAGANVLTFGAGSRLTVL.

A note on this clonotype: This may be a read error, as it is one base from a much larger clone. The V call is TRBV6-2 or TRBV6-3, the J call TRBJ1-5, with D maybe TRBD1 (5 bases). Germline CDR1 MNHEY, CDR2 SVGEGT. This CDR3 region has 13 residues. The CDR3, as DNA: TGTGCCAGCGTCCGGGGGTCCAATCAGCACCAGCATTTT. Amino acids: CASVRGSNQHQHF.

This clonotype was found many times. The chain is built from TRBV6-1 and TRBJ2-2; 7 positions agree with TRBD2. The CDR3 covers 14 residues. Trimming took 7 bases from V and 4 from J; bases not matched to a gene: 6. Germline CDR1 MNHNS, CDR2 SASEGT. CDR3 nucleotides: TGTGCCAGCAATCCAGCGGGGACCACCGGGGAGCTGTTTTTT. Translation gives CASNPAGTTGELFF.

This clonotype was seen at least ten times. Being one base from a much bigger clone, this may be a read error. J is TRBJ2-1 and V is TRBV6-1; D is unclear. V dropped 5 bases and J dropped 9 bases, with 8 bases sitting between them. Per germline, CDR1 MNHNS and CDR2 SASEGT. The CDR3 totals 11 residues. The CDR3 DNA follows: TGTGCCAGCAGTCTGAACAGTGAGCAGTTCTTC. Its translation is CASSLNSEQFF.

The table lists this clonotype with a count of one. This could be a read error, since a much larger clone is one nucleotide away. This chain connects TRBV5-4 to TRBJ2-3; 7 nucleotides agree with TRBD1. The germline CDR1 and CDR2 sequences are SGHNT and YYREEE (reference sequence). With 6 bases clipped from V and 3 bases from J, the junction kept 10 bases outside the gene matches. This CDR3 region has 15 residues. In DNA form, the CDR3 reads TGTGCCAGCAACAACAGGGGAGTCAGAACAGATACGCAGTATTTT. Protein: CASNNRGVRTDTQYF.

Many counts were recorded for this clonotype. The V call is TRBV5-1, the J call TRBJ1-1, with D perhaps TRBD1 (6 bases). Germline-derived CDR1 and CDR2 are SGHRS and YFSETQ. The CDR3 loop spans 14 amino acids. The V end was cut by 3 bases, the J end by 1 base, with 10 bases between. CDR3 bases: TGCGCCAGCAGCTCCCTGGACAGGAACACTGAAGCTTTCTTT. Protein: CASSSLDRNTEAFF.

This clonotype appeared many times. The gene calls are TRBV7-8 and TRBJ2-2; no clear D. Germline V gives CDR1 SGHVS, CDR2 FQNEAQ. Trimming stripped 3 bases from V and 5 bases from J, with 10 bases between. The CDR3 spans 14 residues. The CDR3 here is CASSFQHKTGELFF. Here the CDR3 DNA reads TGTGCCAGCAGCTTCCAACATAAGACCGGGGAGCTGTTTTTT.

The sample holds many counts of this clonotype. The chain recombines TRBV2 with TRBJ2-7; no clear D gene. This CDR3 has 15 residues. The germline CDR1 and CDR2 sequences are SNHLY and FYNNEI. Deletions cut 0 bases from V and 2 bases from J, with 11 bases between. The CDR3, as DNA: TGTGCCAGCAGTGAAGCTGGACGGCTCACCTACGAGCAGTACTTC. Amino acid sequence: CASSEAGRLTYEQYF.